The 14 T cell receptor beta chains below come from one sample, sequenced in a study of blood T cells in healthy people across ages. A J-beta primer mix and a sample-barcoded 5' primer were used in a second PCR of roughly 7 to 12 cycles. TCRdb reprocessed the 5' RACE reads with MiXCR, giving one entry per CDR3 protein. Among about 900,000 distinct CDR3 sequences listed, about 48% were seen once. The sequenced material came from blood. The source is a man in his thirties or forties in good health.

The V and J genes are TRBV7-6 and TRBJ2-5; perhaps TRBD2 as D (5 bases). This CDR3 is built from 14 residues. In germline, CDR1 is SGHVS, CDR2 FNYEAQ. The V gene lost 5 bases and the J gene lost 4 bases, with 14 bases spanning the gap. The CDR3 protein is CASSATRLRETQYF. For the CDR3, the DNA is TGTGCCAGCAGCGCAACTAGACTGAGAGAGACCCAGTACTTC.

V and J are TRBV30 and TRBJ2-1, with TRBD1 matching over 8 bases. This CDR3 contains 15 residues. Germline V CDR1 and CDR2: GTSNPN, SVGIG (reference sequence). Germline trimming cut 2 bases from V and 2 bases from J; bases unmatched to any gene: 5. CDR3 sequence: CAWSLGQGTYNEQFF. Written as DNA, the CDR3 is TGTGCCTGGAGTTTAGGACAGGGCACCTACAATGAGCAGTTCTTC.

This clonotype was counted ten times or more. V and J are TRBV9 and TRBJ2-3; 7 nucleotides line up with TRBD2. V gave up 1 base and J gave up 6 bases; unmatched junction bases: 5. CDR1 is SGDLS, CDR2 YYNGEE, per germline. The CDR3 consists of 14 residues. CDR3 in DNA: TGTGCCAGCAGCGTAAGCGGGGTCGAGGATACGCAGTATTTT. It codes for CASSVSGVEDTQYF.

The table lists this clonotype with a count of one. The chain employs TRBV29-1 and TRBJ1-2, with TRBD1 matching 7 bases. Germline V CDR1 and CDR2: SQVTM, ANQGSEA. The trim removed 5 bases at V and 2 bases at J, leaving 8 bases unmatched. The CDR3 is made up of 14 amino acids. CDR3 residues: CSVKGQTGNYGYTF. The CDR3, as DNA: TGCAGCGTTAAGGGACAGACGGGGAACTATGGCTACACCTTC.

The chain employs TRBV7-2 and TRBJ2-5, with 7 bases that match TRBD1. The CDR3 has 15 residues. J gave up 9 bases and V 4 bases, and 14 bases lay outside the gene matches. In germline, CDR1 is SGHTA, CDR2 FQGNSA. CDR3 DNA sequence: TGTGCCAGCAGCTCAAAGGGGGCGGGCTCGCAATCCCAGTACTTC. Its protein is CASSSKGAGSQSQYF.

V is TRBV27 and J is TRBJ2-3; 11 bases line up with TRBD2. This CDR3 has 16 amino acids. The V segment lost 6 bases and the J segment 4 bases; nucleotides outside the gene matches: 9. Germline V gives CDR1 MNHEY, CDR2 SMNVEV (reference sequence). CDR3 nucleotide sequence: TGTGCCAGCAGGGTGAATAGCGGGGGGGCGGCAGATACGCAGTATTTT. As protein: CASRVNSGGAADTQYF.

The rearrangement links TRBV3-1 to TRBJ2-7; D ambiguous. Trimming took 1 base from V and 5 from J, leaving 12 bases between them. This CDR3 spans 14 amino acids. CDR1 is LGHDT, CDR2 YNNKEL, per germline (reference sequence). CDR3 bases: TGTGCCAGCAGCCAAGGACGGATGAGCGACGAGCAGTACTTC. This codes for CASSQGRMSDEQYF.

This clonotype was seen only a few times. The genes are TRBV29-1 and TRBJ2-5, with unresolved D. Germline CDR1 SQVTM, CDR2 ANQGSEA. The CDR3 contains 13 residues. V lost 3 bases and J lost 1, with 9 bases in between. The CDR3 region has the DNA TGCAGCGTTGACTTGGGATTCCAAGAGACCCAGTACTTC. Its protein product is CSVDLGFQETQYF.

The rearrangement joins TRBV7-9 to TRBJ1-1, with D uncertain. Germline values: CDR1 SEHNR, CDR2 FQNEAQ (reference sequence). Trimming shortened V by 3 bases and J by 7 bases, and 6 bases separated the two germline ends. There are 11 residues in the CDR3. CDR3 in amino acids: CASSFPDEAFF. The DNA of the CDR3 is TGTGCCAGCAGCTTTCCGGATGAAGCTTTCTTT.

This clonotype was recorded many times. For the CDR3, the DNA is TGTGCCAGCAGCCCCGACAGTTCTGAGACCCAGTACTTC. The encoded protein is CASSPDSSETQYF. V usage is TRBV7-3 and J usage is TRBJ2-5; possible D gene TRBD1, 5 bases. Trimming left V 5 bases short and J 5 bases short, with 12 bases between. There are 13 residues in the CDR3. Germline CDR1 SGHTA, CDR2 FQGTGA.

CDR3 sequence reads: CASSVDGQETQYF. The CDR3 DNA follows: TGTGCCAGCAGCGTCGACGGGCAAGAGACCCAGTACTTC. V usage is TRBV7-2 and J usage is TRBJ2-5; the D is unclear. CDR3 length: 13 amino acids. Germline V gene lookup returns CDR1 SGHTA and CDR2 FQGNSA. The V end lost 5 bases, the J end lost 2 bases, and 9 bases lay between the germline ends.

The CDR3 protein is CSATGQGTTLEAADTQYF. CDR3 DNA: TGCAGTGCGACCGGACAGGGGACTACCCTCGAGGCTGCAGATACGCAGTATTTT. V is TRBV20-1 and J is TRBJ2-3; 9 bases map to TRBD1. The V and J ends lost 6 bases and 4 bases, in that order; junction bases with no gene match: 20. The length of the CDR3 is 18 residues. CDR1 and CDR2 from the germline V gene are DFQATT and SNEGSKA (reference sequence).

The chain recombines TRBV25-1 with TRBJ2-3, with 7 positions matching TRBD2. Germline assignment: CDR1 MGHDK and CDR2 SYGVNS. This CDR3 contains 12 residues. V shed 3 bases and J 11 bases; nucleotides not matched to a gene: 5. The CDR3 region is CASSDWTRGQYF. CDR3 sequence (DNA): TGTGCCAGCAGTGATTGGACTAGGGGGCAGTATTTT. Using reference TRBV25-1 and TRBJ2-3 for the parts outside the CDR3, the full variable domain is EADIYQTPRYLVIGTGKKITLECSQTMGHDKMYWYQQDPGMELHLIHYSYGVNSTEKGDLSSESTVSRIRTEHFPLTLESARPSHTSQYLCASSDWTRGQYFGPGTRLTVL.

This clonotype occurred a few times. A read error may explain this, as a much larger clone is one base away. The chain employs TRBV28 and TRBJ2-1, with TRBD1 matching over 10 bases. J lost 7 bases, V lost 8 bases, and 8 bases had no gene match. Germline V gene data show CDR1 as MDHEN and CDR2 as SYDVKM. This CDR3 has 14 residues. The CDR3: CASRGQGNVNEQFF. DNA for the CDR3: TGTGCCAGCCGGGGACAGGGGAACGTAAATGAGCAGTTCTTC.